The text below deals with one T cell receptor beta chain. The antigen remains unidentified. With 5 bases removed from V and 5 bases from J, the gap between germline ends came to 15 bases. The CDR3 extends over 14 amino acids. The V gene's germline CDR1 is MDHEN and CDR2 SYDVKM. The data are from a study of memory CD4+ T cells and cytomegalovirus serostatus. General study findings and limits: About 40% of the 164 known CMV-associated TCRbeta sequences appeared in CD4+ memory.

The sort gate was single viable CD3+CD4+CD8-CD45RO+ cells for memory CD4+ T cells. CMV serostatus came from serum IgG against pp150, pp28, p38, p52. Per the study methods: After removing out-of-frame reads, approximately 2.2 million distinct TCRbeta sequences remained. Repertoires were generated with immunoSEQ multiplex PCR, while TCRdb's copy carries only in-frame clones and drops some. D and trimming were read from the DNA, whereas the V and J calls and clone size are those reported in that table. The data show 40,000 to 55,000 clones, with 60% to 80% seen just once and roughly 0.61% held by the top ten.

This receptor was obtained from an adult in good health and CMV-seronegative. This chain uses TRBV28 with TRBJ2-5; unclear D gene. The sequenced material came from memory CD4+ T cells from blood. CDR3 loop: CASSNRFHGETQYF. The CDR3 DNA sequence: TGTGCCAGCAGTAACCGCTTCCATGGGGAGACCCAGTACTTC.